This entry is about one TCR beta chain. Its cognate antigen is unknown. The data stem from a study of T cell responses to AZD1222 COVID-19 vaccine. V lost 4 bases, J lost 3 bases, and 7 bases stayed unmatched. The CDR3 has 15 amino acids. The V gene's germline CDR1 is SGDLS and CDR2 YYNGEE. Sequenced by immunoSEQ multiplex PCR; TCRdb stores in-frame clones only, minus some. The profile shows some 31,000 clones, approximately 80% of them singletons. Second-dose recipients at about 4 or about 12 weeks were treated as one pooled group. Study outcomes and limitations: Two AZD1222 administrations were followed by greater Spike-specific TCR breadth and depth. The repertoires were collected only after the peak T cell response.

V and J are TRBV9 and TRBJ2-5; 9 bases align to TRBD2. The starting material was peripheral blood, obtained 28 days after the second AZD1222 dose. This clonotype was obtained from an adult who received the AZD1222 COVID-19 vaccine. CDR3 residues: CASSSSSGEKETQYF. The CDR3 nucleotides are TGTGCCAGCAGCTCATCTAGCGGGGAAAAAGAGACCCAGTACTTC.